This passage covers 8 T cell receptor beta chains from one sample sequenced in a study of cytomegalovirus exposure and HLA in healthy donors. Clones were sequenced by immunoSEQ multiplex PCR, and TCRdb holds only the in-frame ones, with some missing. The table lists some 130,000 clones, 88% of them singletons, with approximately 1.3% in the top ten. The material sequenced was PBMCs. These receptors came from a young man in good health and CMV-seronegative.

The chain employs TRBV19 and TRBJ2-1; D gene unclear. The CDR3 is 14 amino acids. The V and J ends lost 4 bases and 9 bases respectively, with 16 bases between them. CDR1 and CDR2 (germline): LNHDA, SQIVND (reference sequence). CDR3 sequence (DNA): TGTGCCAGTAGTACGCTCCAGGTCGACGGTGAGCAGTTCTTC. Its protein product is CASSTLQVDGEQFF.

This clone was counted once. This rearrangement joins TRBV5-1 to TRBJ2-1, with 11 bases that match TRBD2. V dropped 0 bases and J dropped 8; count of bases not matched to a gene: 4. Germline V gene lookup returns CDR1 SGHRS and CDR2 YFSETQ. The CDR3 is 15 residues long. The CDR3 loop reads CASSLVAGGPYEQFF. Written as DNA, the CDR3 is TGCGCCAGCAGCTTGGTAGCGGGAGGGCCCTATGAGCAGTTCTTC.

V usage is TRBV5-4 and J usage is TRBJ2-7, with 10 bases fitting TRBD1. Germline V gene sequence: CDR1 SGHNT, CDR2 YYREEE (reference sequence). The CDR3 runs 14 residues. V trimming: 5 bases; J trimming: 4 bases; junction bases outside the gene matches: 6. CDR3 in amino acids: CASRSGQGVYEQYF. CDR3 nucleotide sequence: TGTGCCAGCAGGTCCGGACAGGGGGTGTACGAGCAGTACTTC.

The chain joins TRBV9 to TRBJ2-6; 10 bases agree with TRBD1. Germline values: CDR1 SGDLS, CDR2 YYNGEE. The CDR3 runs to 18 residues. V lost 6 bases and J lost 0; bases outside the gene matches: 9. CDR3 DNA: TGTGCCAGCACATCCCGGACAGGGGGTTCCTCTGGGGCCAACGTCCTGACTTTC. Translation: CASTSRTGGSSGANVLTF. The full variable domain, with the rest looked up from reference TRBV9 and TRBJ2-6, is DSGVTQTPKHLITATGQRVTLRCSPRSGDLSVYWYQQSLDQGLQFLIQYYNGEERAKGNILERFSAQQFPDLHSELNLSSLELGDSALYFCASTSRTGGSSGANVLTFGAGSRLTVL.

The CDR3 loop reads CASKGLVAFGYNEQFF. Here the CDR3 DNA reads TGTGCCAGTAAGGGACTAGTAGCTTTCGGGTACAATGAGCAGTTCTTC. This chain uses TRBV2 with TRBJ2-1; 8 positions agree with TRBD2. Germline CDR1 SNHLY, CDR2 FYNNEI. V lost 9 bases to trimming and J lost 4 bases; unmatched junction nucleotides: 14. There are 16 residues in the CDR3.

The chain couples TRBV4-1 to TRBJ2-7; 14 bases line up with TRBD2. The V gene's germline CDR1 is MGHRA and CDR2 YSYEKL. The CDR3 covers 16 residues. V trimming: 2 bases; J trimming: 3 bases; junction bases outside the gene matches: 3. CDR3 protein: CASSQTGTSGSYEQYF. CDR3 nucleotide sequence: TGCGCCAGCAGCCAAACCGGGACTAGCGGGAGCTACGAGCAGTACTTC.

The V and J genes are TRBV7-9 and TRBJ1-1, with D unresolved. Germline CDR1 and CDR2: SEHNR and FQNEAQ (reference sequence). The CDR3 has 11 amino acids. V gave up 5 bases and J gave up 2 bases, with 3 bases separating them. CDR3 loop: CASSQNTEAFF. DNA of the CDR3: TGTGCCAGCAGCCAAAACACTGAAGCTTTCTTT.

The J gene is TRBJ2-2, the V gene TRBV18; 13 bases line up with TRBD2. This CDR3 is built from 16 residues. Per the germline V gene, CDR1 is KGHSH and CDR2 is LQKENI. Trimming at V came to 4 bases and at J to 7 bases, leaving 6 bases not matched to a gene. The CDR3 bases are TGTGCCAGCTCACAAGGACTAGCGGGAGCGGTCGGGGAGCTGTTTTTT. This codes for CASSQGLAGAVGELFF.